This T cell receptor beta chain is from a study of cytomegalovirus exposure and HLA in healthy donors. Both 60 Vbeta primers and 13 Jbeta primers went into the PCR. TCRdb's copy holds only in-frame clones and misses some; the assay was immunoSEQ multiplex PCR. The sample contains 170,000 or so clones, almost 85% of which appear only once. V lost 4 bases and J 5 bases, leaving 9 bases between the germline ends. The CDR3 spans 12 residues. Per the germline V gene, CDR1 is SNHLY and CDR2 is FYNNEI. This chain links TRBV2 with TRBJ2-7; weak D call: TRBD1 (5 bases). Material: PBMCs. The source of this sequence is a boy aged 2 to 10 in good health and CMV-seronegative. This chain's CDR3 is CASSVTRDEQYF. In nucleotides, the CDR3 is TGTGCCAGCAGTGTCACCAGGGACGAGCAGTACTTC.